A single sample is the source of the 8 T cell receptor beta chains below, sequenced in a study of CD4 T cell repertoires in COVID-19. The data were produced by immunoSEQ multiplex PCR, yet TCRdb's version contains in-frame clones alone and is incomplete. The data contain over 75,000 clones, about four fifths of them singletons. This sample comprised CD4+ T cells from peripheral blood, obtained after recovery from COVID-19. The source of these receptors is a human donor who had COVID-19.

The CDR3 reads CASSLIPSGANVLTF. The DNA for the CDR3 is TGTGCCAGCAGCCTAATCCCCTCTGGGGCCAACGTCCTGACTTTC. This chain connects TRBV6-5 to TRBJ2-6, with D hard to call. CDR1 MNHEY and CDR2 SVGAGI come from the germline V gene. V dropped 6 bases and J dropped 0 bases, with 9 bases sitting between them. This CDR3 comprises 15 residues.

The CDR3 coding sequence is TGTGCCAGCAGCCCGATAGGGACTAGCCCGAGACAAAACATTCAGTACTTC. It encodes CASSPIGTSPRQNIQYF. The chain is built from TRBV7-2 and TRBJ2-4; 9 bases are a match to TRBD2. CDR3 length equals 17 residues. Losses at the gene ends were 5 bases for V and 5 bases for J; bases not matched to a gene: 13. Germline V gene sequence: CDR1 SGHTA, CDR2 FQGNSA.

This chain joins TRBV18 and TRBJ1-3; D ambiguous. The ends were cut back, 2 bases at V and 0 bases at J, with 5 bases in the middle. The CDR3 extends over 14 amino acids. Germline V lookup: CDR1 KGHSH, CDR2 LQKENI. The chain's CDR3 is CASSPGSSGNTIYF. CDR3 sequence (DNA): TGTGCCAGCTCACCAGGGAGCTCTGGAAACACCATATATTTT.

The chain is built from TRBV5-1 and TRBJ1-1; D unresolved. Deletions cut 4 bases from V and 1 base from J, with 14 bases between. Germline CDR1 SGHRS, CDR2 YFSETQ. The CDR3 consists of 15 residues. In nucleotides, the CDR3 is TGCGCCAGCAGCCAGCGAGGTGATGGGAACACTGAAGCTTTCTTT. Its protein product is CASSQRGDGNTEAFF.

V gene TRBV19 combines with J gene TRBJ2-3; 7 bases match TRBD2. V lost 11 bases, J lost 4 bases, and 15 bases stayed unmatched. CDR1 and CDR2 from the germline V gene are LNHDA and SQIVND (reference sequence). This CDR3 has 15 amino acids. In DNA, the CDR3 is TGTGCCTCCAACTCCCGATTAGGGAGGGCAGATACGCAGTATTTT. Protein product: CASNSRLGRADTQYF.

V and J are TRBV30 and TRBJ2-1, with D possibly called TRBD1 or TRBD2 (6 bases each). The CDR3 spans 18 residues. Germline V gives CDR1 GTSNPN, CDR2 SVGIG (reference sequence). With 4 bases removed from V and 0 bases from J, the gap between germline ends came to 22 bases. The CDR3 loop reads CAWTRGEDSGGSYNEQFF. The CDR3 DNA follows: TGTGCCTGGACAAGGGGGGAGGATAGCGGAGGCTCCTACAATGAGCAGTTCTTC.

The V and J genes are TRBV19 and TRBJ2-3, with D possibly TRBD1 on 5 matching bases. Trimming took 7 bases from V and 2 from J, leaving 13 bases between them. The V gene's germline CDR1 is LNHDA and CDR2 SQIVND (reference sequence). The CDR3 is 14 residues long. The CDR3 loop is CASNPGYYTDTQYF. CDR3 DNA: TGTGCCAGTAATCCAGGGTATTACACAGATACGCAGTATTTT.

This clone occurred a few times. The J gene is TRBJ2-2, the V gene TRBV19, with 10 bases lining up with TRBD2. The CDR3 has 15 residues. The germline gives CDR1 LNHDA, CDR2 SQIVND (reference sequence). Trimming took 6 bases from V and 3 from J; bases not matched to a gene: 4. CDR3: CASSGLAEYTGELFF. CDR3 nucleotide sequence: TGTGCCAGTAGCGGACTAGCGGAGTACACCGGGGAGCTGTTTTTT.